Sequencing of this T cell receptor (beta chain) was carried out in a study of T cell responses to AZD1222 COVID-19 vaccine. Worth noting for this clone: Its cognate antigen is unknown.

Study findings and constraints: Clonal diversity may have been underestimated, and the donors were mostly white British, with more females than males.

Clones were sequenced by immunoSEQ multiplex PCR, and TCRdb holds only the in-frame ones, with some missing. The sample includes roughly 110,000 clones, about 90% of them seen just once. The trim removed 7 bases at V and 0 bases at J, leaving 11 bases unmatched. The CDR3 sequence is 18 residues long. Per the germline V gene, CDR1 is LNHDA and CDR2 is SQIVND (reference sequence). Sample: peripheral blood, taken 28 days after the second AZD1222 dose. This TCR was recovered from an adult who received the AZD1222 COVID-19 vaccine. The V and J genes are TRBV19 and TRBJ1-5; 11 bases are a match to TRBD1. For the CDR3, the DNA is TGTGCCAGTACCAGATTCGGACAGGGGGCCGATAGCAATCAGCCCCAGCATTTT. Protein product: CASTRFGQGADSNQPQHF. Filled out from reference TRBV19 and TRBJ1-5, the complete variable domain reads DGGITQSPKYLFRKEGQNVTLSCEQNLNHDAMYWYRQDPGQGLRLIYYSQIVNDFQKGDIAEGYSVSREKKESFPLTVTSAQKNPTAFYLCASTRFGQGADSNQPQHFGDGTRLSIL.